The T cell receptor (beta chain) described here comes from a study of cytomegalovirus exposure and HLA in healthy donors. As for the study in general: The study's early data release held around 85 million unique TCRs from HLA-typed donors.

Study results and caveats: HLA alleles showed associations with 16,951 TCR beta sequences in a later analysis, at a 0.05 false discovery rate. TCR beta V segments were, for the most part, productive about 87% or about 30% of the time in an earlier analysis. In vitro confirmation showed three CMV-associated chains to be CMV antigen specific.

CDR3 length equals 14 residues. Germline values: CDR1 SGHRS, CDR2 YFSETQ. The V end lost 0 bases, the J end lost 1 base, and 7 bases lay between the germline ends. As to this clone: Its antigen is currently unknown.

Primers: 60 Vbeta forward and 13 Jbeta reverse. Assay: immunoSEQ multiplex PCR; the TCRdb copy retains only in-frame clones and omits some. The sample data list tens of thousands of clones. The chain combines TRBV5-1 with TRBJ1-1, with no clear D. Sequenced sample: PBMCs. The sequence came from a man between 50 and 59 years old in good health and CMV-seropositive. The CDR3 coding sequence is TGCGCCAGCAGCTTGGGCTATTCGAACACTGAAGCTTTCTTT. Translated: CASSLGYSNTEAFF.